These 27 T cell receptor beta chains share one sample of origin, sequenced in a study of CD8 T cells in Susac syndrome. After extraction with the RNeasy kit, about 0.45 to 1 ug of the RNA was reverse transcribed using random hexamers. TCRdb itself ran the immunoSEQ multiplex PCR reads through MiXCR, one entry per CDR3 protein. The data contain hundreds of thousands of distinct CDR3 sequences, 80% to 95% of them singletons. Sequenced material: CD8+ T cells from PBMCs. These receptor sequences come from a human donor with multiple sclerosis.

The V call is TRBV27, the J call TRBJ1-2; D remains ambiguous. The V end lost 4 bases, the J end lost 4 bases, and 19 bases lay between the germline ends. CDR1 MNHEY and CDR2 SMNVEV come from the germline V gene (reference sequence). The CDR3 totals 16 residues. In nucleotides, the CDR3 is TGTGCCAGCAGTTCCTCTCCTTGGGCAGTGGGCTATGGCTACACCTTC. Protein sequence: CASSSSPWAVGYGYTF.

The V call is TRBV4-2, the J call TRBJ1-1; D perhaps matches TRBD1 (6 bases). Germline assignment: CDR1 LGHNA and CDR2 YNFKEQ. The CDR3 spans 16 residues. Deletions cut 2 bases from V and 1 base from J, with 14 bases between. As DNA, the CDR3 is TGTGCCAGCAGCCAACCCTGGGACAAGGAGAACACTGAAGCTTTCTTT. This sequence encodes CASSQPWDKENTEAFF.

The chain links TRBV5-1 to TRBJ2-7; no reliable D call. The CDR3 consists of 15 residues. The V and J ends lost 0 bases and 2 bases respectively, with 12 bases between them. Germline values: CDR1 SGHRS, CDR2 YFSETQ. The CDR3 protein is CASSLVHGGTYEQYF. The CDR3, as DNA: TGCGCCAGCAGCTTGGTTCATGGCGGAACCTACGAGCAGTACTTC.

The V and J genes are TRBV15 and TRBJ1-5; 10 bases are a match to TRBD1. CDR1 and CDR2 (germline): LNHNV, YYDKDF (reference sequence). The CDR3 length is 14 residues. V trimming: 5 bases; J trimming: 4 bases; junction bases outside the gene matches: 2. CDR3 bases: TGTGCCACCAGCTTGGACAGGGGGAATCAGCCCCAGCATTTT. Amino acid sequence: CATSLDRGNQPQHF.

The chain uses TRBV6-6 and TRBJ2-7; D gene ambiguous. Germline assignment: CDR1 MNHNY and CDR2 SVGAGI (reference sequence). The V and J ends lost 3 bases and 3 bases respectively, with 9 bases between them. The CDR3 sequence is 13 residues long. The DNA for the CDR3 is TGTGCCAGCAGTTATGGGCAGATCTACGAGCAGTACTTC. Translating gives CASSYGQIYEQYF.

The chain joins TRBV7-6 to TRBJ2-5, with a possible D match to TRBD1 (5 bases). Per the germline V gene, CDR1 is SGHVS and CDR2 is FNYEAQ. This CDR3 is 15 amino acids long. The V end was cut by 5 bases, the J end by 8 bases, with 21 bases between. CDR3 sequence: CASSPPDLQATTQYF. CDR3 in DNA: TGTGCCAGCAGCCCGCCCGACTTACAGGCTACAACCCAGTACTTC.

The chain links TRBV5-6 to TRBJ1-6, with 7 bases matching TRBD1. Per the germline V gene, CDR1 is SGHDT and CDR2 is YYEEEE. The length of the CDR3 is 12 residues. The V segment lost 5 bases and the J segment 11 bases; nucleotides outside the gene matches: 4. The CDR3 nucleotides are TGTGCCAGCAGTCTTGGACAGGCACCCCTCCACTTT. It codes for CASSLGQAPLHF.

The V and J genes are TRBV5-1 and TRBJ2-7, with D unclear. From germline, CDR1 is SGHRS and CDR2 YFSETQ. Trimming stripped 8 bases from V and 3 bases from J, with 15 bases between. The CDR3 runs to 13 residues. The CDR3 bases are TGCGCCAGTACCTTCTCGGATGGCTACGAGCAGTACTTC. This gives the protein CASTFSDGYEQYF.

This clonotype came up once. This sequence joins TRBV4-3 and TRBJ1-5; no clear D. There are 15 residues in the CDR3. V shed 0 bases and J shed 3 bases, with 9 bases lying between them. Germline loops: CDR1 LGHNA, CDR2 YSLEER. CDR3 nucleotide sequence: TGCGCCAGCAGCCAAGACCGGGCAGCCAATCAGCCCCAGCATTTT. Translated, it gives CASSQDRAANQPQHF.

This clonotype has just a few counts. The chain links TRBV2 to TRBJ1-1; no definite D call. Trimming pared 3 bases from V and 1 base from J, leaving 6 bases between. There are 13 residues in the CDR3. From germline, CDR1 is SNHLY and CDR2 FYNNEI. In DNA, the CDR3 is TGTGCCAGCAGTGACGGGAGGAACACTGAAGCTTTCTTT. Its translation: CASSDGRNTEAFF.

The CDR3 is CASSSTGTHTGELFF. The CDR3 DNA follows: TGTGCCAGCAGCTCAACTGGAACCCACACCGGGGAGCTGTTTTTT. The chain joins TRBV7-9 to TRBJ2-2; D remains ambiguous. Germline CDR1 reads SEHNR; CDR2 reads FQNEAQ (reference sequence). This CDR3 has 15 amino acids. V shed 4 bases and J shed 3 bases, with 12 bases lying between them.

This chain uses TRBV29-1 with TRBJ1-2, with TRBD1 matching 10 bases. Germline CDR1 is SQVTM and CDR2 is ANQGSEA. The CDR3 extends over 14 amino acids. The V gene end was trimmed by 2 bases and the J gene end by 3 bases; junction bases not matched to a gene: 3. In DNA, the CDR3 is TGCAGCGTTGAAAGGGGGACAGGGGACTATGGCTACACCTTC. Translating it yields CSVERGTGDYGYTF.

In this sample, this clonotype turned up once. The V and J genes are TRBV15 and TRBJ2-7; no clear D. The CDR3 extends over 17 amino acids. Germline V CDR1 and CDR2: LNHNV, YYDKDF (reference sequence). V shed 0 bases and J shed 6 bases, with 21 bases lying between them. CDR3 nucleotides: TGTGCCACCAGCAGAGATAAGGAGTTCATCGGCGTCGGCGAGCAGTACTTC. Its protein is CATSRDKEFIGVGEQYF.

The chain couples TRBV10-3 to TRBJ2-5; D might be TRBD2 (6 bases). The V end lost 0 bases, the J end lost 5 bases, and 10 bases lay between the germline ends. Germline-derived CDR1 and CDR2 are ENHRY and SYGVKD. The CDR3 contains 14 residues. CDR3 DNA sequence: TGTGCCATCAGTGAGTCGACTAGTTATGAGACCCAGTACTTC. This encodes CAISESTSYETQYF.

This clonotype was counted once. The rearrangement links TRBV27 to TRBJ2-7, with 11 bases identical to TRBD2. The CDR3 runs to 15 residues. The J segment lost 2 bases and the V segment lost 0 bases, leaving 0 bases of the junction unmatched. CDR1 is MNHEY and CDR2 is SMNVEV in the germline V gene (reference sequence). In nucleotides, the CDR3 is TGTGCCAGCAGTTTATCTAGCGGGGGGGCCTACGAGCAGTACTTC. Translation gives CASSLSSGGAYEQYF.

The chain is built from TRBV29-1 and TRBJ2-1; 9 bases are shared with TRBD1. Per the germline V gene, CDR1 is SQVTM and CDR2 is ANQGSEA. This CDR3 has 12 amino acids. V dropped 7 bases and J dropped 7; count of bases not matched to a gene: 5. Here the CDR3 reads CSEWTGENEQFF. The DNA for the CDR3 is TGCAGCGAATGGACAGGGGAGAATGAGCAGTTCTTC.

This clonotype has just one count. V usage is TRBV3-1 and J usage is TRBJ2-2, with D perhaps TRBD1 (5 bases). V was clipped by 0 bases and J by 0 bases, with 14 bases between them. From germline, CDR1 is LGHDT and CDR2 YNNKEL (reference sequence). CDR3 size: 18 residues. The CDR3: CASSQDPPGPTNTGELFF. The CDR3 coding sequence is TGTGCCAGCAGCCAAGATCCCCCAGGGCCGACGAACACCGGGGAGCTGTTTTTT.

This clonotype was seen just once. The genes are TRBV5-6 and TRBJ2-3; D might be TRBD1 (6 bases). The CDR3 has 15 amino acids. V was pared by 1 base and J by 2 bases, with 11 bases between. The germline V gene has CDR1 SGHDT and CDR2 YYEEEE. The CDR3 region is CASSLLGANTDTQYF. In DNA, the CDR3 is TGTGCCAGCAGCTTGTTGGGGGCTAACACAGATACGCAGTATTTT.

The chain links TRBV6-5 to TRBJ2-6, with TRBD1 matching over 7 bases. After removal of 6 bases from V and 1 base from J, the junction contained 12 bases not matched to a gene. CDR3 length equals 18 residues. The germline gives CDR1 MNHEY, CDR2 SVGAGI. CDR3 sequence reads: CASSYRDSRFSGANVLTF. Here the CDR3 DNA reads TGTGCCAGCAGCTACCGGGACAGCCGATTTTCTGGGGCCAACGTCCTGACTTTC.

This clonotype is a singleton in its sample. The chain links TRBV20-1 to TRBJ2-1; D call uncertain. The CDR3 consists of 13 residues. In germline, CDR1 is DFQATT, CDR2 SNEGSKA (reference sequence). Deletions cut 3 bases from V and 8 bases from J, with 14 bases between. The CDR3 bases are TGCAGTGCTAGGTCACCCTCAGAATATGAGCAGTTCTTC. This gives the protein CSARSPSEYEQFF.

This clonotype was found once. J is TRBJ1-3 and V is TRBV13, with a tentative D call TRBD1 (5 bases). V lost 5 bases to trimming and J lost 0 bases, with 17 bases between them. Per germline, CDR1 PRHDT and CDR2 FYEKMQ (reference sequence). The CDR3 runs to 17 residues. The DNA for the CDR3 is TGTGCCAGCAGCGCACCCGGGAAAGGGGACTCTGGAAACACCATATATTTT. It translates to CASSAPGKGDSGNTIYF.

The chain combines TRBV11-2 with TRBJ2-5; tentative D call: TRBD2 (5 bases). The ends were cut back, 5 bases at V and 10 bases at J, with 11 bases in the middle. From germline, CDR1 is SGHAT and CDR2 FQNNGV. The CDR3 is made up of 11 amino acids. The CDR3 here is CASSPSRDQYF. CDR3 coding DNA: TGTGCCAGCAGCCCCTCGAGGGACCAGTACTTC.

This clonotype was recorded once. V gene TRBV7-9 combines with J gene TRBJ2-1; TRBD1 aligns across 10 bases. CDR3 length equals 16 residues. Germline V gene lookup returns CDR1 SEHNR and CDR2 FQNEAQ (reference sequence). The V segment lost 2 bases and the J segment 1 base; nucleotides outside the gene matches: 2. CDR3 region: CASSLSGQGSYNEQFF. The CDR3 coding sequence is TGTGCCAGCAGCTTATCGGGACAGGGGTCCTACAATGAGCAGTTCTTC.

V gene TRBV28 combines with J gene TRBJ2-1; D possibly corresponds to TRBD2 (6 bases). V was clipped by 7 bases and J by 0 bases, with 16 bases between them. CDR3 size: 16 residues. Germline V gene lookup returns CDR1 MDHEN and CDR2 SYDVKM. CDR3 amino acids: CASTALAVVSYNEQFF. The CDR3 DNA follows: TGTGCCAGCACCGCACTAGCTGTCGTCTCCTACAATGAGCAGTTCTTC.

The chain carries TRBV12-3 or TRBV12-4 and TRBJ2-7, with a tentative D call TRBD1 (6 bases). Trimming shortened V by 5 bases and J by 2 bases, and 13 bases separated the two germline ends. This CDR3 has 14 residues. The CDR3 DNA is TGTGCCAGCAGTCGCGAGGACAGACCCTACGAGCAGTACTTC. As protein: CASSREDRPYEQYF.

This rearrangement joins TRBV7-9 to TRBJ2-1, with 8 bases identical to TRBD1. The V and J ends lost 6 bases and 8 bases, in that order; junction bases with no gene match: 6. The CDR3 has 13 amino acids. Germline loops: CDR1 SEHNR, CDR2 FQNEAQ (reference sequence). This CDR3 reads CASRQGVKDEQFF. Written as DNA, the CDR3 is TGTGCCAGCAGACAGGGGGTTAAAGATGAGCAGTTCTTC.

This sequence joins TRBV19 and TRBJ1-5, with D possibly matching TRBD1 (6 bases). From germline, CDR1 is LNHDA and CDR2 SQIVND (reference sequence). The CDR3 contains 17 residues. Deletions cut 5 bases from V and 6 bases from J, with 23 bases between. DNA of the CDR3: TGTGCCAGTAGTGGTAATTCGGGGGGCGTACGAGTTCAGCCCCAGCATTTT. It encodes CASSGNSGGVRVQPQHF.